Listed here are 4 T cell receptor beta chains from one sample, sequenced in a study of tumor and adjacent non-tumor tissue in lung cancer. The template was RNA from unsorted bulk tissue. TCRbeta libraries were built with three rounds of nested PCR, modified from ARM-PCR. MiXCR, applied by TCRdb to the multiplex PCR reads, yields one record per CDR3 protein. The sample lists about 82,000 distinct CDR3 sequences, more than 60% occurring once. The sequenced material came from lung tumor tissue. The receptors here all came from a woman aged 45-65 years with non-small cell lung cancer.

As for this clonotype: This may be a read error: a much more frequent sequence differs by one nucleotide. The V gene is TRBV30, the J gene TRBJ2-1, with D perhaps TRBD1 (6 bases). The CDR3 contains 14 residues. Per the germline V gene, CDR1 is GTSNPN and CDR2 is SVGIG (reference sequence). Between the trimmed V and J ends, which lost 4 bases and 2 bases, there was a span of 12 bases. CDR3 residues: CAWTGDGTYNEQFF. The CDR3 DNA follows: TGTGCCTGGACAGGGGACGGCACCTACAATGAGCAGTTCTTC.

The rearrangement joins TRBV6-5 to TRBJ1-2; the D is unclear. CDR1 and CDR2 (germline): MNHEY, SVGAGI. The ends were cut back, 8 bases at V and 4 bases at J, with 23 bases in the middle. This CDR3 has 16 residues. CDR3 amino acids: CASLGSVWVAAYGYTF. CDR3 DNA: TGTGCCAGCCTCGGTTCGGTTTGGGTGGCGGCCTATGGCTACACCTTC.

Comments on this clonotype: A read error is possible here, since a much larger clone lies one base away. The V gene is TRBV28, the J gene TRBJ2-1; 7 bases are shared with TRBD2. With 5 bases clipped from V and 8 bases from J, the junction kept 3 bases outside the gene matches. The CDR3 has 12 residues. The germline V gene has CDR1 MDHEN and CDR2 SYDVKM. The CDR3 spells CASSLRGYEQFF. The DNA for the CDR3 is TGTGCCAGCAGTCTGCGGGGGTATGAGCAGTTCTTC.

On this clonotype: The CDR3 does not end in the conserved phenylalanine or tryptophan, so this is likely a read error. The chain combines TRBV6-1 with TRBJ2-7; tentative D call: TRBD2 (6 bases). This CDR3 contains 16 residues. Germline V lookup: CDR1 MNHNS, CDR2 SASEGT. The V and J ends lost 7 bases and 0 bases respectively, with 19 bases between them. CDR3 DNA: TGTGCCAGCAACCGAACCGGGAGCCCTAGCTCCTACGAGCAGTACTAC. It translates to CASNRTGSPSSYEQYY.